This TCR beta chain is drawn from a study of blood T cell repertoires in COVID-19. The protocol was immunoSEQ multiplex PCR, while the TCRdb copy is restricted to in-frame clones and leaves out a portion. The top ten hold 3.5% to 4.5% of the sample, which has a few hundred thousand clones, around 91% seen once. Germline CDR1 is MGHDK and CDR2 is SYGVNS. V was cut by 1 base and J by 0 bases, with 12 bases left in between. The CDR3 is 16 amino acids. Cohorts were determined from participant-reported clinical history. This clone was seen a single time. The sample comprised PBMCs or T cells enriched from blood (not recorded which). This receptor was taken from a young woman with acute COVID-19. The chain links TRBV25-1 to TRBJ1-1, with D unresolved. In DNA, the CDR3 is TGTGCCAGCAGTGAATTAGGTGGAGGGATGAACACTGAAGCTTTCTTT. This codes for CASSELGGGMNTEAFF.